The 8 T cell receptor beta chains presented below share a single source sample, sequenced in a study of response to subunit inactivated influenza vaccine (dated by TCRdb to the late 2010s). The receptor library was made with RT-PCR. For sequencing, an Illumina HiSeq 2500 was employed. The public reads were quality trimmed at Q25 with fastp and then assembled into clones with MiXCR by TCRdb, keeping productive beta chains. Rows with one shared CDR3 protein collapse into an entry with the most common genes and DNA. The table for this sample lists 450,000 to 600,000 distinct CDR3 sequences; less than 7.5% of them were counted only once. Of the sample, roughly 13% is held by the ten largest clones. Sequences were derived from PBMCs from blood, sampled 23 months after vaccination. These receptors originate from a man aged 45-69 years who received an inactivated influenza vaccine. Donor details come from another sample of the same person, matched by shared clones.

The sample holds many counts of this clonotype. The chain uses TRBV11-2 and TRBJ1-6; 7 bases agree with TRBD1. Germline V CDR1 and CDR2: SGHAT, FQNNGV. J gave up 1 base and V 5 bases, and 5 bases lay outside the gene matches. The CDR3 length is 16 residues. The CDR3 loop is CASSRQGESYNSPLHF. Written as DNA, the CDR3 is TGTGCCAGCAGCCGACAGGGAGAGTCCTATAATTCACCCCTCCACTTT.

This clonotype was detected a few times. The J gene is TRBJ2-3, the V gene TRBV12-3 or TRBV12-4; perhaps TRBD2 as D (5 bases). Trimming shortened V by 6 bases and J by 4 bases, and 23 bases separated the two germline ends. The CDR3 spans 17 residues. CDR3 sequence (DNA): TGTGCCAGCAGCTCCTTTGCGTCGGGCGTCGGGGCAGATACGCAGTATTTT. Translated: CASSSFASGVGADTQYF.

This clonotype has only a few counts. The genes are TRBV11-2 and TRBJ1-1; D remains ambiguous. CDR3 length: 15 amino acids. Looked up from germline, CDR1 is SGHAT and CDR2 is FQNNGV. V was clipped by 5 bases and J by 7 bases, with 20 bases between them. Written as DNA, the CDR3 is TGTGCCAGCAGCCACATAGGGCTTGACTTTTTTGAAGCTTTCTTT. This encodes CASSHIGLDFFEAFF.

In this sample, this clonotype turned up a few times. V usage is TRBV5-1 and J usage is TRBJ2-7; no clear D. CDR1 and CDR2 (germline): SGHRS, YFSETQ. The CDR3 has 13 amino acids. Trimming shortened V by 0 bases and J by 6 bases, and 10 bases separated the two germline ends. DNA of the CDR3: TGCGCCAGCAGCTTGGACAGCCCCAGCGAGCAGTACTTC. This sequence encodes CASSLDSPSEQYF. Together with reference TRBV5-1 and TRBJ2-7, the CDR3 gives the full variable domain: KAGVTQTPRYLIKTRGQQVTLSCSPISGHRSVSWYQQTPGQGLQFLFEYFSETQRNKGNFPGRFSGRQFSNSRSEMNVSTLELGDSALYLCASSLDSPSEQYFGPGTRLTVT.

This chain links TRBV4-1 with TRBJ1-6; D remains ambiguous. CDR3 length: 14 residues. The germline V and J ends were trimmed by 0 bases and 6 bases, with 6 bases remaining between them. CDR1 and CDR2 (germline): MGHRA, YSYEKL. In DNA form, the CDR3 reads TGCGCCAGCAGCCAAGACCCAGTTAATTCACCCCTCCACTTT. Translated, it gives CASSQDPVNSPLHF.

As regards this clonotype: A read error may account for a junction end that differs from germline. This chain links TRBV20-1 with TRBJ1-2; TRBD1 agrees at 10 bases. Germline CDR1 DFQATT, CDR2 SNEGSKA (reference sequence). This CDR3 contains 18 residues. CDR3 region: CSARGRGDRGDTNYGYTF. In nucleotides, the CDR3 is TGCAGTGCCAGAGGAAGGGGGGACAGGGGTGACACTAACTATGGCTACACCTTC.

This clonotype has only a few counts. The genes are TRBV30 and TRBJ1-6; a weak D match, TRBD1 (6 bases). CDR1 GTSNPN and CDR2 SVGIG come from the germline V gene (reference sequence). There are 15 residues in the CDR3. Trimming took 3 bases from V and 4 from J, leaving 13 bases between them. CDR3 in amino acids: CAWSGGIRYNSPLHF. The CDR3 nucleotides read TGTGCCTGGAGCGGGGGCATCCGATATAATTCACCCCTCCACTTT.

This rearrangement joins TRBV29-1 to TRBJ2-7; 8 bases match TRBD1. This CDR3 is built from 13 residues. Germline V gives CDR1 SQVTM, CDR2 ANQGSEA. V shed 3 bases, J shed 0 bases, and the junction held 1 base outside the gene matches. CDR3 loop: CSVEGQDSYEQYF. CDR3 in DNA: TGCAGCGTTGAGGGACAGGACTCCTACGAGCAGTACTTC.